This T cell receptor beta chain was obtained from a study of T cells in Graves' hyperthyroidism and ophthalmopathy. RNA transcripts served as the template for amplifying TCR beta CDR3 regions. Researchers ran a first-round RT-PCR on the TCR CDR3 using the HTBI primer set. MiXCR, run by TCRdb on the multiplex PCR reads, gives a single entry per CDR3 protein. The repertoire holds 640,000 or so distinct CDR3 sequences, with roughly 15% as singletons. The CDR3 has 12 residues. Germline V gene data show CDR1 as GTSNPN and CDR2 as SVGIG (reference sequence). J gave up 4 bases and V 4 bases, and 2 bases lay outside the gene matches. For ophthalmopathy patients, the Clinical Activity Score was at least 3 and the NOSPECS grade at least 4; duration was under 3 months. Each diagnosis drew on symptoms, thyroxine, TRAb, thyroid ultrasound and orbital computed tomography findings. This clonotype occurred many times.

The clonotype was recovered from a woman aged 40 to 50 with Graves' ophthalmopathy. This sequence joins TRBV30 and TRBJ1-2, with 8 bases identical to TRBD1. Source material: blood. The CDR3 spells CAWIDRGYGYTF. CDR3 DNA sequence: TGTGCCTGGATTGACAGGGGCTATGGCTACACCTTC.